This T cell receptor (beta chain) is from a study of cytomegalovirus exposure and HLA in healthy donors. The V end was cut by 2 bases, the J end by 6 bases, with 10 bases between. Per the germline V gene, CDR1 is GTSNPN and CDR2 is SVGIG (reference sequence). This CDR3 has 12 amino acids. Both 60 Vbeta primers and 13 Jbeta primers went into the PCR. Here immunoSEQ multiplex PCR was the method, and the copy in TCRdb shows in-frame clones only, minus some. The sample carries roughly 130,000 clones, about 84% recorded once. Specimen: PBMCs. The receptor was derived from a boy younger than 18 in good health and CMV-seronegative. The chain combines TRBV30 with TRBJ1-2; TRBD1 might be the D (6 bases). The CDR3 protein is CAWSLQGDGYTF. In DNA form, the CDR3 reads TGTGCCTGGAGTTTACAGGGAGATGGCTACACCTTC.